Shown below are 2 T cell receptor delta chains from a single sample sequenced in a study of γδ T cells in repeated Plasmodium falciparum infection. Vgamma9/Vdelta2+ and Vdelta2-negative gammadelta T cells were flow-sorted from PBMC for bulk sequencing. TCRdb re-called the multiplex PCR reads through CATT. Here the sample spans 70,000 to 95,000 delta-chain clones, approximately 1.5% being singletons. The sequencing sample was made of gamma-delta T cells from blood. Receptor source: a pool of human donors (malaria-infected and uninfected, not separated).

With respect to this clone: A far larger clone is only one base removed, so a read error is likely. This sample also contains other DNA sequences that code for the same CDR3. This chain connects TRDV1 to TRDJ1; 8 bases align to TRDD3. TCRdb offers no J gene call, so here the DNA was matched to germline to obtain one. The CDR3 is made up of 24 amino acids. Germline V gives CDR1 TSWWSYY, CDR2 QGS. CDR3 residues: CALGARLGPTNLLYWGYDTDKLIF. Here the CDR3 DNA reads TGTGCTCTTGGGGCTCGGTTGGGACCTACGAACCTCCTATACTGGGGGTATGACACTGATAAACTCATCTTT.

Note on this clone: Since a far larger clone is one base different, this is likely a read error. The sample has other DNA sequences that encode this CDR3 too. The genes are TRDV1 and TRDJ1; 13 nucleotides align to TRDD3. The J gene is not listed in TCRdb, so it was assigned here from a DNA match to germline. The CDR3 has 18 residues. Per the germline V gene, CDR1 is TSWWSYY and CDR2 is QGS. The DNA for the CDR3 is TGTGCTCTCGGGGAACCGTACTGGGGGATACGCCGGGGCGATAAACTCATCTTT. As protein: CALGEPYWGIRRGDKLIF.